This T cell receptor beta chain was sequenced in a study of blood T cell repertoires in COVID-19. Turning to the study itself: The samples span acute and convalescent COVID-19 from the United States, Italy and Spain. T cells, B-cell-depleted T cells, or PBMCs provided the cDNA or gDNA that served as material.

Original methodology: Reference gene primer amplification in the assay estimated nucleated cell counts. Data came from immunoSEQ multiplex PCR; TCRdb stores just in-frame clones and leaves some out. Clonal size and the V and J genes are those of that table, whereas D and trimming came from the DNA. The sample records about 78,000 clones, over 70% being singletons. This CDR3 has 15 residues. V was cut by 4 bases and J by 2 bases, with 15 bases left in between. Germline V gene data show CDR1 as MDHEN and CDR2 as SYDVKM. This clonotype was sampled from a human donor in a cohort sampled during active COVID-19. The specimen was peripheral blood. The chain couples TRBV28 to TRBJ2-7; D is possibly TRBD1 (6 bases). CDR3 DNA sequence: TGTGCCAGCAGTTCTCCAGGGGCCGGTACCTACGAGCAGTACTTC. Translated: CASSSPGAGTYEQYF.